This T cell receptor beta chain was found in a study of shared clonotypes between healthy human individuals. Under the authors' procedure: ImmunoSEQ gave junction-only sequences without quality scores, so filtering differed. Profiled with immunoSEQ multiplex PCR; TCRdb holds only in-frame clones, not every one. V, J and clone size were drawn from that table, and D and trimming were deduced from the DNA. The table lists millions of clones, 95% of them singletons. Trimming took 0 bases from V and 7 from J; bases not matched to a gene: 7. The CDR3 is 15 amino acids. The V gene's germline CDR1 is GTSNPN and CDR2 SVGIG (reference sequence).

The sample taken for sequencing was naive CD4+ T cells sorted from blood. The subset denotes: CD45RA+ positively selected. The source of this sequence is a man in his late teens or twenties in good health. The rearrangement links TRBV30 to TRBJ2-2; TRBD2 matches 8 bases. This CDR3 is CAWSVRREANGELFF. In nucleotides, the CDR3 is TGTGCCTGGAGTGTTAGGCGGGAGGCTAACGGGGAGCTGTTTTTT.